The next 22 T cell receptor beta chains were all read from a single sample in a study of T cell repertoires in cytomegalovirus infection. Their antigen targets remain unknown. MiXCR was run by TCRdb on the reads, yielding one entry per CDR3 protein. The sample yields 300,000 or so distinct CDR3 sequences, 25% seen once. The specimen comprised cultured PBMCs, sampled from culture after CMV antigen stimulation. Receptor source: a human donor in good health (CMV status not recorded). Some clones in this sample may be carry-over from other donors' samples.

The rearrangement joins TRBV20-1 to TRBJ2-1, with TRBD2 matching over 8 bases. From germline, CDR1 is DFQATT and CDR2 SNEGSKA (reference sequence). The CDR3 contains 13 residues. After removal of 8 bases from V and 4 bases from J, the junction contained 7 bases not matched to a gene. CDR3 bases: TGCAGTAGCGTGGGCGGGGGGTACAATGAGCAGTTCTTC. Translating gives CSSVGGGYNEQFF.

There are many counts of this clonotype. The chain links TRBV6-1 to TRBJ2-7, with D possibly being TRBD2 (5 bases). The V end lost 10 bases, the J end lost 7 bases, and 20 bases lay between the germline ends. Germline V gives CDR1 MNHNS, CDR2 SASEGT. CDR3 length equals 13 residues. The CDR3 DNA is TGTGCCACCCGAGGAGGCCTAACGTGGGAGCAGTACGTC. Translating it yields CATRGGLTWEQYV.

This clonotype was recorded a few times. The chain has TRBV28 and TRBJ2-7; TRBD2 matches 10 bases. V shed 8 bases, J shed 0 bases, and the junction held 4 bases outside the gene matches. The CDR3 runs 14 residues. Germline CDR1 MDHEN, CDR2 SYDVKM. The CDR3 sequence is CASQLAGSSYEQYF. The CDR3 coding sequence is TGTGCCAGCCAACTAGCGGGAAGCTCCTACGAGCAGTACTTC.

This chain joins TRBV6-2 or TRBV6-3 and TRBJ2-1, with 8 bases fitting TRBD1. J gave up 6 bases and V 7 bases, and 11 bases lay outside the gene matches. The CDR3 covers 15 residues. The germline V gene encodes CDR1 MNHEY and CDR2 SVGEGT. For the CDR3, the DNA is TGTGCCAGCAATTTCAGGGGGCATACAATCAATGAGCAGTTCTTC. Translating gives CASNFRGHTINEQFF.

This clonotype came up a few times. This chain uses TRBV6-2 or TRBV6-3 with TRBJ2-2, with D maybe TRBD1 (6 bases). Per the germline V gene, CDR1 is MNHEY and CDR2 is SVGEGT. Trimming pared 5 bases from V and 5 bases from J, leaving 15 bases between. The CDR3 is made up of 15 amino acids. The CDR3 DNA sequence: TGTGCCAGCAGTCCACCTCTAAGGGGGACCGGGGAGCTGTTTTTT. It codes for CASSPPLRGTGELFF.

CDR3 loop: CASNGPIGSGANVLTF. CDR3 DNA: TGTGCCAGCAACGGACCGATCGGCTCTGGGGCCAACGTCCTGACTTTC. The J gene is TRBJ2-6, the V gene TRBV6-2 or TRBV6-3, with D hard to call. The CDR3 is made up of 16 amino acids. CDR1 and CDR2 from the germline V gene are MNHEY and SVGEGT. V was shortened by 7 bases and J by 0 bases, with 13 bases between the two germline ends.

This clonotype was seen a handful of times. The chain joins TRBV12-3 or TRBV12-4 to TRBJ1-1; 10 positions agree with TRBD1. The CDR3 extends over 14 amino acids. Germline trimming cut 1 base from V and 6 bases from J; bases unmatched to any gene: 2. CDR3 protein: CASSLVGQGSEAFF. CDR3 nucleotide sequence: TGTGCCAGCAGTTTAGTGGGACAGGGGTCTGAAGCTTTCTTT.

CDR3: CASSERAGSSGELFF. CDR3 DNA sequence: TGTGCCAGCAGTGAAAGGGCAGGGTCATCCGGGGAGCTGTTTTTT. The V gene is TRBV6-1, the J gene TRBJ2-2, with a tentative D call TRBD1 (5 bases). The CDR3 contains 15 residues. Germline-derived CDR1 and CDR2 are MNHNS and SASEGT. V lost 2 bases and J lost 6, with 13 bases in between.

V is TRBV19 and J is TRBJ2-3, with 10 bases identical to TRBD2. The V segment lost 3 bases and the J segment 7 bases; nucleotides outside the gene matches: 7. The CDR3 is 15 residues long. Germline-derived CDR1 and CDR2 are LNHDA and SQIVND (reference sequence). In nucleotides, the CDR3 is TGTGCCAGTAGTATGTCAGCGGGGGGGGGCCATACGCAGTATTTT. Translated: CASSMSAGGGHTQYF. The whole variable domain, remainder taken from reference TRBV19 and TRBJ2-3, is DGGITQSPKYLFRKEGQNVTLSCEQNLNHDAMYWYRQDPGQGLRLIYYSQIVNDFQKGDIAEGYSVSREKKESFPLTVTSAQKNPTAFYLCASSMSAGGGHTQYFGPGTRLTVL.

This chain joins TRBV20-1 and TRBJ1-1, with 7 bases identical to TRBD1. Trimming at V came to 3 bases and at J to 1 base, leaving 5 bases not matched to a gene. The CDR3 sequence is 14 residues long. Germline V gene lookup returns CDR1 DFQATT and CDR2 SNEGSKA (reference sequence). The CDR3 loop is CSASQQGGNTEAFF. The CDR3 DNA reads as TGCAGTGCTAGCCAGCAGGGGGGGAACACTGAAGCTTTCTTT.

This clonotype was seen only a few times. The rearrangement links TRBV6-1 to TRBJ2-7; D may be TRBD1 (6 bases). The CDR3 runs to 12 residues. Germline CDR1 is MNHNS and CDR2 is SASEGT. V lost 7 bases, J lost 3 bases, and 10 bases lay in between. This chain's CDR3 is CASKGEDYEQYV. The CDR3 nucleotides are TGTGCCAGCAAGGGGGAAGACTACGAGCAGTACGTC.

This clonotype was counted a few times. The chain joins TRBV7-2 to TRBJ2-2, with unresolved D. Trimming pared 3 bases from V and 5 bases from J, leaving 7 bases between. The CDR3 is 13 residues long. Germline V lookup: CDR1 SGHTA, CDR2 FQGNSA. The CDR3 region is CASSLKATGELFF. In DNA form, the CDR3 reads TGTGCCAGCAGCTTGAAGGCGACCGGGGAGCTGTTTTTT.

J is TRBJ2-1 and V is TRBV12-3 or TRBV12-4, with D perhaps being TRBD1 or TRBD2 (5 bases each). Trimming took 6 bases from V and 10 from J, leaving 16 bases between them. The CDR3 spans 13 residues. CDR3 protein: CASRSGASPEQFF. The CDR3 DNA follows: TGTGCCAGCAGATCCGGGGCTAGTCCCGAGCAGTTCTTC.

This clonotype occurred a few times. V usage is TRBV7-2 and J usage is TRBJ1-1; D unresolved. In germline, CDR1 is SGHTA, CDR2 FQGNSA. The germline V and J ends were trimmed by 2 bases and 1 base, with 8 bases remaining between them. There are 14 residues in the CDR3. Here the CDR3 reads CASSLILGNTEAFF. The CDR3 DNA follows: TGTGCCAGCAGCTTAATTTTGGGGAACACTGAAGCTTTCTTT.

This rearrangement joins TRBV28 to TRBJ1-1; D perhaps matches TRBD1 (5 bases). V was trimmed by 5 bases and J by 11 bases, leaving 18 bases between them. CDR1 and CDR2 from the germline V gene are MDHEN and SYDVKM. The CDR3 runs 13 residues. CDR3: CASSPTRWGSAFF. DNA for the CDR3: TGTGCCAGCAGTCCGACCCGGTGGGGGTCCGCTTTCTTT.

At least ten counts were recorded for this clonotype. V and J are TRBV7-2 and TRBJ2-1; 10 bases align to TRBD2. The V and J ends lost 5 bases and 6 bases, in that order; junction bases with no gene match: 7. Germline CDR1 is SGHTA and CDR2 is FQGNSA. The CDR3 runs to 15 residues. The DNA of the CDR3 is TGTGCCAGCAGCCCCGGACTAGCGGTTGGCAATGAGCAGTTCTTC. Protein: CASSPGLAVGNEQFF.

CDR3 coding DNA: TGTGCCAGCAGCTTCCGGGGTCCCACCGGGGAGCTGTTTTTT. Protein: CASSFRGPTGELFF. V gene TRBV11-2 combines with J gene TRBJ2-2, with D perhaps TRBD2 (5 bases). V shed 3 bases and J shed 4 bases, with 9 bases lying between them. CDR3 length: 14 residues. In germline, CDR1 is SGHAT, CDR2 FQNNGV.

This clonotype was found a few times. V usage is TRBV20-1 and J usage is TRBJ2-1, with 14 bases that match TRBD2. The junction had 7 bases not matched to a gene; V was cut back by 6 bases and J by 9 bases. Germline CDR1 is DFQATT and CDR2 is SNEGSKA (reference sequence). The CDR3 loop spans 14 amino acids. CDR3 protein: CSANGLAGGGEQFF. The CDR3 DNA follows: TGCAGTGCCAATGGACTAGCGGGAGGAGGTGAGCAGTTCTTC.

V usage is TRBV12-3 or TRBV12-4 and J usage is TRBJ2-3; D is unresolved. This CDR3 comprises 15 residues. Trimming pared 6 bases from V and 3 bases from J, leaving 16 bases between. CDR3 in DNA: TGTGCCAGCAGCGATTTCCAGGTTCGGACAGATACGCAGTATTTT. Its protein is CASSDFQVRTDTQYF.

DNA for the CDR3: TGTGCCAGCAGTTCCCCAGGGGGACCAGATACGCAGTATTTT. Amino acid sequence: CASSSPGGPDTQYF. The rearrangement uses TRBV28 and TRBJ2-3; TRBD1 matches at 7 bases. Germline CDR1 and CDR2: MDHEN and SYDVKM. J was trimmed by 4 bases and V by 4 bases; bases with no gene match: 5. The CDR3 covers 14 residues.

The V call is TRBV15, the J call TRBJ1-5; TRBD1 agrees at 7 bases. Germline values: CDR1 LNHNV, CDR2 YYDKDF (reference sequence). Germline trimming cut 6 bases from V and 0 bases from J; bases unmatched to any gene: 11. This CDR3 has 17 amino acids. CDR3 nucleotide sequence: TGTGCCACCAGGCCCGAGGGGACAGAGACTAGCAATCAGCCCCAGCATTTT. Its protein is CATRPEGTETSNQPQHF.

V and J are TRBV20-1 and TRBJ2-7, with no clear D. CDR3 length: 16 amino acids. CDR1 DFQATT and CDR2 SNEGSKA come from the germline V gene (reference sequence). Trimming took 5 bases from V and 2 from J, leaving 22 bases between them. CDR3 DNA: TGCAGTGCTCTAGACCCGGGCACTACCTCCACCTACGAGCAGTACTTC. Translation: CSALDPGTTSTYEQYF.